Shown below are 31 T cell receptor beta chains from a single sample sequenced in a study of T cell repertoires in cytomegalovirus infection. TCRdb processed the reads anew with MiXCR; each CDR3 protein has one entry. The sample has 400,000 to 550,000 distinct CDR3 sequences; 11% are singletons. Material: PBMCs. The receptors originated from a human donor in good health (CMV status not recorded). Some clones in this sample may be carry-over from other donors' samples.

This chain joins TRBV28 and TRBJ1-2, with D unresolved. In germline, CDR1 is MDHEN, CDR2 SYDVKM. Trimming shortened V by 10 bases and J by 3 bases, and 12 bases separated the two germline ends. CDR3 length: 12 residues. CDR3 DNA: TGTGCCATCGGGGAGGACGACTATGGCTACACCTTC. It encodes CAIGEDDYGYTF.

This clonotype has a handful of counts. The chain links TRBV10-3 to TRBJ2-3; a weak D match, TRBD2 (5 bases). There are 17 residues in the CDR3. In germline, CDR1 is ENHRY, CDR2 SYGVKD. V lost 0 bases, J lost 1 base, and 14 bases lay in between. CDR3 coding DNA: TGTGCCATCAGTGAGTCAACGGGTGGCGGGCGCACAGATACGCAGTATTTT. This translates into CAISESTGGGRTDTQYF.

Comments on this clonotype: This may come from a read error, since a much larger clone is one base off. The chain is built from TRBV12-3 or TRBV12-4 and TRBJ1-2, with TRBD1 identical over 8 bases. This CDR3 contains 15 residues. The CDR3 DNA is TGTGCCGGCAGTTCCCCAGGACAGGGTTCCTATGGCTACACCTTC. Its translation: CAGSSPGQGSYGYTF.

This clonotype was seen many times. The genes are TRBV28 and TRBJ2-1; the D call may be TRBD1 or TRBD2 (5 bases each). Between the trimmed V and J ends, which lost 5 bases and 8 bases, there was a span of 10 bases. Germline CDR1 reads MDHEN; CDR2 reads SYDVKM. CDR3 length: 12 residues. In DNA, the CDR3 is TGTGCCAGCAGTGGGACCTGGTATGAGCAGTTCTTC. Translating it yields CASSGTWYEQFF.

This clonotype was detected ten times or more. The rearrangement links TRBV24-1 to TRBJ2-5, with TRBD2 matching 10 bases. Germline V CDR1 and CDR2: KGHDR, SFDVKD. The trim removed 0 bases at V and 4 bases at J, leaving 7 bases unmatched. The CDR3 contains 17 residues. The CDR3, as DNA: TGTGCCACCAGTGATTTGGGACTAGCGGAGGGAGGAGAGACCCAGTACTTC. Translated: CATSDLGLAEGGETQYF.

The V call is TRBV5-1, the J call TRBJ2-7; 8 nucleotides line up with TRBD2. CDR3 length: 15 amino acids. V shed 1 base and J 7 bases; nucleotides not matched to a gene: 10. Looked up from germline, CDR1 is SGHRS and CDR2 is YFSETQ. The chain's CDR3 is CASSLKVAGLGEQYF. In nucleotides, the CDR3 is TGCGCCAGCAGCTTGAAAGTAGCGGGGCTGGGGGAGCAGTACTTC.

This clonotype was seen only a few times. The V call is TRBV27, the J call TRBJ1-1; D may be TRBD1 (5 bases). The CDR3 totals 17 residues. Trimming shortened V by 5 bases and J by 3 bases, and 22 bases separated the two germline ends. In germline, CDR1 is MNHEY, CDR2 SMNVEV (reference sequence). The chain's CDR3 is CASSVAGKGLWDTEAFF. The CDR3 DNA reads as TGTGCCAGCAGTGTGGCAGGGAAAGGACTCTGGGACACTGAAGCTTTCTTT.

This clonotype was seen at least ten times. V and J are TRBV20-1 and TRBJ2-5; 12 bases align to TRBD2. J lost 1 base, V lost 8 bases, and 2 bases had no gene match. The CDR3 sequence is 13 residues long. CDR1 is DFQATT and CDR2 is SNEGSKA in the germline V gene (reference sequence). CDR3 nucleotides: TGCAGTACGACTAGCGGGGGCCAAGAGACCCAGTACTTC. Its protein is CSTTSGGQETQYF.

The chain recombines TRBV28 with TRBJ2-3, with D maybe TRBD2 (7 bases). Germline-derived CDR1 and CDR2 are MDHEN and SYDVKM. The V gene lost 6 bases and the J gene lost 2 bases, with 21 bases spanning the gap. The CDR3 totals 17 residues. CDR3 DNA: TGTGCCAGCAGCACACCTTTAAGGGGGAGGGTCACAGATACGCAGTATTTT. Residues: CASSTPLRGRVTDTQYF.

This clonotype was detected ten times or more. The chain is built from TRBV25-1 and TRBJ2-2; D might be TRBD2 (5 bases). The CDR3 consists of 15 residues. Germline assignment: CDR1 MGHDK and CDR2 SYGVNS. The ends were cut back, 2 bases at V and 6 bases at J, with 13 bases in the middle. Written as DNA, the CDR3 is TGTGCCAGCAGTGAAAGCCCAGCGGCGCCCGGGGAGCTGTTTTTT. Translated, it gives CASSESPAAPGELFF.

The chain joins TRBV14 to TRBJ1-1; 7 bases map to TRBD1. The V and J ends lost 6 bases and 6 bases, in that order; junction bases with no gene match: 10. CDR3 length equals 14 residues. CDR1 SGHDN and CDR2 FVKESK come from the germline V gene. CDR3 sequence reads: CASRMTGQAPEAFF. CDR3 sequence (DNA): TGTGCCAGCAGAATGACAGGGCAAGCCCCTGAAGCTTTCTTT.

This clonotype was seen only a few times. The chain couples TRBV20-1 to TRBJ1-2, with D unresolved. CDR1 and CDR2 (germline): DFQATT, SNEGSKA (reference sequence). This CDR3 comprises 10 residues. Trimming took off 6 bases at V and 5 bases at J, with 7 bases between the two ends. The CDR3 region is CSARGYGYTF. The CDR3 nucleotides are TGCAGTGCCCGGGGATATGGCTACACCTTC.

This clonotype was seen repeatedly, ten times or more. The chain recombines TRBV20-1 with TRBJ2-5; TRBD2 is a possible D gene (7 bases). Germline CDR1 reads DFQATT; CDR2 reads SNEGSKA (reference sequence). The CDR3 loop spans 18 amino acids. V was shortened by 3 bases and J by 5 bases, with 28 bases between the two germline ends. CDR3 region: CSASPQFAGASLEETQYF. The CDR3 DNA reads as TGCAGTGCTAGCCCGCAGTTCGCGGGGGCCTCCCTGGAGGAGACCCAGTACTTC.

Many counts were recorded for this clonotype. The chain employs TRBV10-3 and TRBJ2-3; D perhaps matches TRBD2 (5 bases). Trimming took off 8 bases at V and 5 bases at J, with 17 bases between the two ends. This CDR3 has 14 amino acids. CDR1 and CDR2 (germline): ENHRY, SYGVKD. This CDR3 reads CAIGREGGEDTQYF. The CDR3 region has the DNA TGTGCCATCGGTCGAGAGGGTGGTGAAGATACGCAGTATTTT.

V gene TRBV20-1 combines with J gene TRBJ2-1; 8 bases agree with TRBD1. V lost 6 bases, J lost 6 bases, and 4 bases stayed unmatched. Germline V gives CDR1 DFQATT, CDR2 SNEGSKA (reference sequence). The CDR3 covers 12 residues. The CDR3 DNA follows: TGCAGTGCGGTCAGGGGGCCCAATGAGCAGTTCTTC. Its translation: CSAVRGPNEQFF.

This clonotype was seen many times. The chain has TRBV6-1 and TRBJ2-7; weak D call: TRBD2 (7 bases). Trimming removed 11 bases from V and 3 bases from J, with 23 bases in between. The germline gives CDR1 MNHNS, CDR2 SASEGT. The CDR3 is made up of 15 amino acids. The CDR3 DNA sequence: TGTGCCGCTATGGGGGGGGCTCTCCAGCTCTACGAGCAGTACTTC. It encodes CAAMGGALQLYEQYF.

This clonotype was seen at least ten times. The chain has TRBV6-5 and TRBJ1-6; 10 bases fit TRBD1. V gave up 9 bases and J gave up 9 bases; unmatched junction bases: 5. Looked up from germline, CDR1 is MNHEY and CDR2 is SVGAGI. The CDR3 runs 13 residues. The CDR3 bases are TGTGCCAGTTCCCGGGACAGGGGTTCACCCCTCCACTTT. It codes for CASSRDRGSPLHF.

This clonotype was observed many times. The gene calls are TRBV7-2 and TRBJ2-7; D could derive from TRBD1 or TRBD2 (6 bases each). The CDR3 sequence is 15 residues long. Trimming removed 6 bases at V and 4 bases at J, with 19 bases between. Germline V gene lookup returns CDR1 SGHTA and CDR2 FQGNSA. CDR3 DNA sequence: TGTGCCAGCAGTCATTGGGGGGCTTTTAATTACGAGCAGTACTTC. This encodes CASSHWGAFNYEQYF.

This clonotype was recorded a few times. The J gene is TRBJ2-3, the V gene TRBV5-4, with D perhaps TRBD2 (6 bases). Germline lookup yields CDR1 SGHNT and CDR2 YYREEE (reference sequence). CDR3 length equals 15 residues. Trimming left V 0 bases short and J 0 bases short, with 8 bases between. CDR3: CASSLVAASTDTQYF. The CDR3 DNA reads as TGTGCCAGCAGCTTGGTAGCGGCTAGCACAGATACGCAGTATTTT.

There are many counts of this clonotype. V and J are TRBV7-8 and TRBJ2-2, with 10 bases lining up with TRBD2. Germline V CDR1 and CDR2: SGHVS, FQNEAQ. This CDR3 has 16 residues. The V gene end was trimmed by 1 base and the J gene end by 5 bases; junction bases not matched to a gene: 4. Here the CDR3 DNA reads TGTGCCAGCAGCTTAGTTCGAGCGGGGGGGACCGGGGAGCTGTTTTTT. Translated, it gives CASSLVRAGGTGELFF.

This rearrangement joins TRBV20-1 to TRBJ2-5; the D is unclear. Trimming took 8 bases from V and 2 from J, leaving 15 bases between them. This CDR3 has 13 amino acids. Per germline, CDR1 DFQATT and CDR2 SNEGSKA (reference sequence). DNA of the CDR3: TGCAGTCCGCGCAGTGGAATGCAAGAGACCCAGTACTTC. Protein product: CSPRSGMQETQYF.

The sample holds a few counts of this clonotype. The J gene is TRBJ1-2, the V gene TRBV3-1; D may be TRBD1 (6 bases). Germline assignment: CDR1 LGHDT and CDR2 YNNKEL (reference sequence). V shed 1 base and J shed 8 bases, with 11 bases lying between them. The CDR3 consists of 13 residues. CDR3 amino acids: CASSQATGLGYTF. The CDR3 bases are TGTGCCAGCAGCCAAGCCACAGGGTTAGGCTACACCTTC.

V is TRBV9 and J is TRBJ2-3; the match to TRBD2 covers 7 bases. CDR1 is SGDLS, CDR2 YYNGEE, per germline. V shed 3 bases, J shed 5 bases, and the junction held 12 bases outside the gene matches. This CDR3 comprises 16 residues. CDR3 sequence reads: CASSGVAGEVRDTQYF. CDR3 in DNA: TGTGCCAGCAGCGGCGTCGCGGGAGAAGTTCGAGATACGCAGTATTTT.

CDR3 nucleotide sequence: TGCGCCAGCAGCTTTGACAACTCCTACGAGCAGTACTTC. It yields the protein CASSFDNSYEQYF. The chain recombines TRBV5-1 with TRBJ2-7, with no clear D. V was trimmed by 2 bases and J by 0 bases, leaving 6 bases between them. The CDR3 spans 13 residues. Per germline, CDR1 SGHRS and CDR2 YFSETQ.

V is TRBV13 and J is TRBJ1-3, with unresolved D. V was trimmed by 2 bases and J by 4 bases, leaving 12 bases between them. CDR1 is PRHDT, CDR2 FYEKMQ, per germline (reference sequence). CDR3 length equals 15 residues. CDR3 DNA sequence: TGTGCCAGCAGCTTAAGCCCATGGGCAGGAAACACCATATATTTT. This sequence encodes CASSLSPWAGNTIYF.

This clonotype was observed many times. The chain is built from TRBV12-3 or TRBV12-4 and TRBJ2-1, with 7 bases matching TRBD2. V gave up 5 bases and J gave up 1 base; unmatched junction bases: 5. CDR3 length equals 15 residues. Here the CDR3 reads CASSPRGGSYNEQFF. In DNA form, the CDR3 reads TGTGCCAGCAGTCCAAGGGGAGGGTCCTACAATGAGCAGTTCTTC.

This clonotype was counted ten times or more. The CDR3 spells CASSLVSGSESPLHF. CDR3 bases: TGTGCCAGCAGCTTAGTATCAGGGTCTGAGTCACCCCTCCACTTT. The rearrangement links TRBV7-9 to TRBJ1-6, with D possibly being TRBD1 (5 bases). Trimming removed 1 base from V and 10 bases from J, with 14 bases in between. The CDR3 has 15 residues. The germline CDR1 and CDR2 sequences are SEHNR and FQNEAQ (reference sequence).

In this sample, this clonotype turned up many times. This rearrangement joins TRBV7-8 to TRBJ2-2; 8 nucleotides align to TRBD2. Losses at the gene ends were 5 bases for V and 3 bases for J; bases not matched to a gene: 2. Germline CDR1 and CDR2: SGHVS and FQNEAQ. The CDR3 has 14 residues. The CDR3 protein is CASSRGGYTGELFF. CDR3 in DNA: TGTGCCAGCAGCCGCGGGGGGTACACCGGGGAGCTGTTTTTT.

This clonotype qualifies as medium-sized. This chain connects TRBV7-4 to TRBJ2-7, with unresolved D. Germline V gene sequence: CDR1 SGHVT, CDR2 SQSDAQ. The V and J ends lost 1 base and 3 bases respectively, with 10 bases between them. This CDR3 has 14 residues. This chain's CDR3 is CASSLVQRIYEQYF. CDR3 DNA: TGTGCCAGCAGCTTAGTACAGAGAATCTACGAGCAGTACTTC.

On this clonotype itself: At one of its ends the junction is not consistent with the germline gene, which may arise from a read error. The CDR3 spells CSARTSGRTDTQYF. The CDR3 coding sequence is TGCAGTGCTAGGACTAGCGGGAGAACAGATACTCAGTATTTT. The V gene is TRBV20-1, the J gene TRBJ2-3; 12 nucleotides align to TRBD2. CDR3 size: 14 residues. Germline CDR1 reads DFQATT; CDR2 reads SNEGSKA (reference sequence).

This clonotype occurred many times. The chain is built from TRBV6-1 and TRBJ2-7, with 9 bases matching TRBD1. The CDR3 totals 14 residues. Germline-derived CDR1 and CDR2 are MNHNS and SASEGT. V gave up 6 bases and J gave up 6 bases; unmatched junction bases: 9. The CDR3 here is CASRLPGQGGEQYF. The DNA of the CDR3 is TGTGCCAGCAGGTTACCGGGACAGGGTGGCGAGCAGTACTTC.